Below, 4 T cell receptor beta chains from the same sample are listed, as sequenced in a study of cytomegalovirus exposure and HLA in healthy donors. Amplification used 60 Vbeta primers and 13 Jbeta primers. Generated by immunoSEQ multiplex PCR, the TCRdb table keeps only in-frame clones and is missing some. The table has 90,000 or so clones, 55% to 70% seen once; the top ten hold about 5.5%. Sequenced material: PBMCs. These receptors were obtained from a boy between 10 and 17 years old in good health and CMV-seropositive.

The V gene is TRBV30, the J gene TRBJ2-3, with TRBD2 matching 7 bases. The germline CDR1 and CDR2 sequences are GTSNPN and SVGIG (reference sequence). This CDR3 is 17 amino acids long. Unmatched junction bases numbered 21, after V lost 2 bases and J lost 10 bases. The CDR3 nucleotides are TGTGCCTGGAGTTACCCTCGAAGCGGGGCGTTACAGATACCGCAGTATTTT. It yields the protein CAWSYPRSGALQIPQYF.

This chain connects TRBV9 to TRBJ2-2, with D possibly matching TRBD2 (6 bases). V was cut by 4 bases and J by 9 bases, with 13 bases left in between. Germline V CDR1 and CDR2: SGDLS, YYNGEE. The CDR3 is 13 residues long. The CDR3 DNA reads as TGTGCCAGCAGCTCCCGACTAGACCGGGAGCTGTTTTTT. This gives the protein CASSSRLDRELFF.

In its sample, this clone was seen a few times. The CDR3 sequence is CAWTPLDRVGGELFF. The CDR3 DNA follows: TGTGCCTGGACCCCTCTAGACAGGGTAGGCGGGGAGCTGTTTTTT. J is TRBJ2-2 and V is TRBV30, with 7 bases that match TRBD1. Germline V gene lookup returns CDR1 GTSNPN and CDR2 SVGIG (reference sequence). The V gene end was trimmed by 4 bases and the J gene end by 7 bases; junction bases not matched to a gene: 12. The CDR3 loop spans 15 amino acids.

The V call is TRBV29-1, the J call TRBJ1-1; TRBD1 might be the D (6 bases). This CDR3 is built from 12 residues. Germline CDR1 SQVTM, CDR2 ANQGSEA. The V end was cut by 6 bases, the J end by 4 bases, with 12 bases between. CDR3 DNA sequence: TGCAGCGTCCCCGGGGGGGCCACTGAAGCTTTCTTT. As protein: CSVPGGATEAFF.